This T cell receptor (beta chain) was retrieved from a study of blood T cell repertoires in COVID-19. Generated by immunoSEQ multiplex PCR, the TCRdb table keeps only in-frame clones and is missing some. Of some 240,000 clones listed, 82% are singletons. V was shortened by 5 bases and J by 7 bases, with 17 bases between the two germline ends. The CDR3 sequence is 14 residues long. CDR1 and CDR2 from the germline V gene are SEHNR and FQNEAQ (reference sequence). Sequences were obtained from peripheral blood. The chain employs TRBV7-9 and TRBJ1-1, with D possibly being TRBD1 (5 bases). This receptor was taken from a woman aged 60-75 years with active or convalescent COVID-19. This chain's CDR3 is CASSHQHRPHEAFF. The CDR3, as DNA: TGTGCCAGCAGCCACCAACACAGGCCCCATGAAGCTTTCTTT.